The clone carrying this T cell receptor beta chain was found many times. Per germline, CDR1 LGHNA and CDR2 YSLEER. Trimming cost V 2 bases and J 2 bases, with 16 bases left between them. This CDR3 comprises 16 residues. With a J-beta primer mix and a sample-barcoded 5' primer, a second PCR ran about 6 to 11 cycles. TCRdb processed the 5' RACE reads anew with MiXCR; each CDR3 protein has one entry. The sample has 1.5 million to 2 million distinct CDR3 sequences; 28% are singletons. The data derive from a study of blood T cells in healthy people across ages. This receptor was taken from a woman aged 25 to 39 in good health. This chain uses TRBV4-3 with TRBJ2-7; D ambiguous. The sequenced material came from blood. The CDR3 is CASSQSMPSRAYEQYF. DNA of the CDR3: TGCGCCAGCAGCCAATCAATGCCAAGTCGGGCCTACGAGCAGTACTTC.